This T cell receptor beta chain is drawn from a study of patients and donors after allogeneic stem cell transplantation (dated by TCRdb to 2020 to 2022). The library was made by RT-PCR. Reads for this sample came from a NextSeq 550. Through fastp at Q25 and MiXCR, TCRdb rebuilt clones from the public reads, retaining in-frame beta chains. CDR3 protein sequences are deduplicated, and each keeps its most common genes and DNA. The sample table lists about 960,000 distinct CDR3 sequences, roughly 18% of them with a count of one. Approximately 5.9% of the sample goes to the ten largest clones. CDR1 and CDR2 are read off the germline V gene (reference sequence) as SEHNR and FQNEAQ. Germline trimming: 5 bases from V, 8 bases from J; junction bases outside gene matches: 14. Counted from cysteine to phenylalanine, this CDR3 has 16 amino acids. Solely the CDR3 DNA is kept, with 48 bases framed from the first base.

A remark on this clonotype: What antigen it recognizes has not been identified. No quality values exist for individual bases; no much larger clone is one base distant.

This receptor chain uses TRBV7-9 and TRBJ2-1, with 8 junctional bases fitting TRBD2. The TCR comes from a human donor who was either an allogeneic HSCT recipient or a stem cell or donor lymphocyte infusion donor (not recorded which). It is not recorded whose cells these are; they may come from a transplant donor. What was sequenced was blood, either unsorted or a sorted T cell fraction (not recorded which). For the CDR3, the sequence is CASSATSGGRRHEQFF. The DNA reads as follows: TGTGCCAGCAGCGCCACTAGCGGAGGCCGGCGTCATGAGCAGTTCTTC.